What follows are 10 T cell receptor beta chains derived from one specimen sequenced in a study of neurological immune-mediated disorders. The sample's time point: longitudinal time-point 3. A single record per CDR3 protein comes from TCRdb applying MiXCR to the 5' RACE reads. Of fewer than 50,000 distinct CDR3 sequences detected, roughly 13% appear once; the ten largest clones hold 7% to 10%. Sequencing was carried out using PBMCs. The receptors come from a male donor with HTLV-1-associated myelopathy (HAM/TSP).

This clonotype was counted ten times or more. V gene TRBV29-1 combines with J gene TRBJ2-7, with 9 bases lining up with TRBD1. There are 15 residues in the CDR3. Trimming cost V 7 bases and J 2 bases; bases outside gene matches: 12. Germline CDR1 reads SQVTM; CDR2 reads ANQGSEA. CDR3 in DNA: TGCAGCGCTCACACAGGGGGCATTTATGCCTACGAGCAGTACTTC. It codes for CSAHTGGIYAYEQYF.

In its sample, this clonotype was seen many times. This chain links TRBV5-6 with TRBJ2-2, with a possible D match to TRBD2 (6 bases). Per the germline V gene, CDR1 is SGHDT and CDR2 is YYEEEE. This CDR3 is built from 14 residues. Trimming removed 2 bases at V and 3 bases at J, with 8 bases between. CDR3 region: CASSFGLYTGELFF. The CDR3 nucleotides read TGTGCCAGCAGCTTCGGACTATACACCGGGGAGCTGTTTTTT.

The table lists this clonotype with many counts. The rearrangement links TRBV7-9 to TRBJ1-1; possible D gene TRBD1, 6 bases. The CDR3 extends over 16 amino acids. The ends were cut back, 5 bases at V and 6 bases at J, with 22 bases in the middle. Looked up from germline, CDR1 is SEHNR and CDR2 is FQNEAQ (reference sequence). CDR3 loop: CASSPRSQGPGAEAFF. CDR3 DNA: TGTGCCAGCAGCCCACGGTCACAGGGTCCGGGTGCTGAAGCTTTCTTT.

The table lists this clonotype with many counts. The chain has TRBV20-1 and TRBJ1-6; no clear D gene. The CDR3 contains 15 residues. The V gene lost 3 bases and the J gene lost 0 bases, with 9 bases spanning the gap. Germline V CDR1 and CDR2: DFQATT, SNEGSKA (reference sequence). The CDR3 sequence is CSARDPRSYNSPLHF. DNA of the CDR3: TGCAGTGCTAGGGACCCTCGCTCCTATAATTCACCCCTCCACTTT.

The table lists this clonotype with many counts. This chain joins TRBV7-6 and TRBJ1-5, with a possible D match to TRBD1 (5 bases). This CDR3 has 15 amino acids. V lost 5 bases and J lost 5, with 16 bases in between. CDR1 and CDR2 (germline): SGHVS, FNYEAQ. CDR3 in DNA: TGTGCCAGCAGCCTAAACCCCGGGGCGGATCAGCCCCAGCATTTT. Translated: CASSLNPGADQPQHF.

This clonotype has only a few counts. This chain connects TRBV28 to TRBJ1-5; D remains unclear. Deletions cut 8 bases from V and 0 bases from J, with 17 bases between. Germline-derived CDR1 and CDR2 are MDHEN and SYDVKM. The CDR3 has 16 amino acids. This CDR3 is CASYRRAIYSNQPQHF. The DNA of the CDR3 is TGTGCCAGCTACCGGAGGGCCATCTATAGCAATCAGCCCCAGCATTTT.

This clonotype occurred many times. The CDR3 nucleotides are TGTGCCAGCACATTAGCGGGGGGGATCACAGATACGCAGTATTTT. Residues: CASTLAGGITDTQYF. The chain combines TRBV6-6 with TRBJ2-3; 11 bases are a match to TRBD2. V was clipped by 7 bases and J by 2 bases; unmatched bases: 5. Germline V gives CDR1 MNHNY, CDR2 SVGAGI (reference sequence). The CDR3 contains 15 residues.

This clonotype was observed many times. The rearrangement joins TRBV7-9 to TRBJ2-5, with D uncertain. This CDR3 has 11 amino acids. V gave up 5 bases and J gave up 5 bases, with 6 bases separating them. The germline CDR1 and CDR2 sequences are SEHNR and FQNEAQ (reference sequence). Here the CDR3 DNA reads TGTGCCAGCAGCCCCTCCGAGACCCAGTACTTC. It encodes CASSPSETQYF.

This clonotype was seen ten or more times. The DNA of the CDR3 is TGTGCCAGCAGTTACTCGACGGGACTCAGCAATGAGCAGTTCTTC. This codes for CASSYSTGLSNEQFF. This rearrangement joins TRBV6-5 to TRBJ2-1, with D perhaps TRBD2 (6 bases). The germline V gene has CDR1 MNHEY and CDR2 SVGAGI. Trimming took 0 bases from V and 6 from J, leaving 12 bases between them. The CDR3 loop spans 15 amino acids.

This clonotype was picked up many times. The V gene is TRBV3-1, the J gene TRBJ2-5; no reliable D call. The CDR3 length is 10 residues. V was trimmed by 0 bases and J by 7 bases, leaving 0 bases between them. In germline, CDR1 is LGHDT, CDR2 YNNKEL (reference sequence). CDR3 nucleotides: TGTGCCAGCAGCCAAGAGACCCAGTACTTC. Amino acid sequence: CASSQETQYF.